This T cell receptor (beta chain) was recovered during a study of metastatic and nonmetastatic thyroid tumors. Overall study: Repertoires from blood and tumor or nodule tissue of malignant and benign thyroid patients were compared. Study-wide points: Across blood and tumor, TCR beta diversity in malignant thyroid tumors was reportedly significantly higher than in benign nodules.

On this clone: Its antigen is unknown.

Methods used by the authors: Using the CDR3 differences seen across clinicopathological groups, the authors built a distant-metastasis classifier for papillary thyroid cancer, which was meant to discriminate distant-metastatic patients. TCRdb re-called the PCR reads through MiXCR. Here the V and J calls rest on TCRdb's processing, not on the authors' analysis. The sample comprises 85,000 to 95,000 clones, under 15% of which are singletons, and about 3.9% rests with the top ten. No treatment had been given to any patient before thyroid surgery. This CDR3 is built from 15 residues. V lost 4 bases, J lost 10 bases, and 22 bases lay in between. The germline CDR1 and CDR2 sequences are SGDLS and YYNGEE.

The sequence came from a female donor with papillary thyroid cancer or a benign thyroid nodule (not recorded which). Some clones in this sample may be carry-over from other donors' samples. Sequencing input: blood. V gene TRBV9 combines with J gene TRBJ2-3; unclear D gene. The CDR3: CASSTHLDLQSPQYF. DNA of the CDR3: TGTGCCAGCAGCACCCACCTAGACCTACAAAGCCCGCAGTATTTT.